This TCR beta chain is from a study of Tregs in tolerant kidney transplant recipients. Only one count was recorded for this clone. Trimming took off 2 bases at V and 6 bases at J, with 13 bases between the two ends. CDR3 size: 14 residues. Germline values: CDR1 KGHSH, CDR2 LQKENI. Method: immunoSEQ multiplex PCR; TCRdb's copy keeps in-frame clones and lacks some. The sample shows 110,000 or so clones, around 90% of them seen only once. The sequence was obtained from a human donor who received a combined kidney and bone marrow transplant. The rearrangement links TRBV18 to TRBJ1-2; D gene unclear. Here the sequenced sample was CD4+ T cells from blood, taken before the transplant. In nucleotides, the CDR3 is TGTGCCAGCTCACCAAGAGTGGTCCCGGATGGCTACACCTTC. This sequence encodes CASSPRVVPDGYTF.